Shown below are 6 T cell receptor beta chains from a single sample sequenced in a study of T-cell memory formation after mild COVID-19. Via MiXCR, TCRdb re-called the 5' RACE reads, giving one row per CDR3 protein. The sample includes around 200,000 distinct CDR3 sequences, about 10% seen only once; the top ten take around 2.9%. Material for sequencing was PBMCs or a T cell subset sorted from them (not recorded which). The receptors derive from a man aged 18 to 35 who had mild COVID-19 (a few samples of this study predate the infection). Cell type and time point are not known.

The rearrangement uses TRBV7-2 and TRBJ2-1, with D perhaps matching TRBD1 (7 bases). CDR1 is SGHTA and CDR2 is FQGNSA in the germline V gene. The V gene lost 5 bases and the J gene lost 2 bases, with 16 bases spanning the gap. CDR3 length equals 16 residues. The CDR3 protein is CASSEVAGTAYNEQFF. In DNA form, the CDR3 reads TGTGCCAGCAGCGAGGTGGCGGGGACAGCCTACAATGAGCAGTTCTTC.

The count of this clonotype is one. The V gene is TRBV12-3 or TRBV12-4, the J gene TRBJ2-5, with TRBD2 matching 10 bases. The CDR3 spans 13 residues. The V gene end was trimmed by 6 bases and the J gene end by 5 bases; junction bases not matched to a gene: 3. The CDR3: CASRPSGGETQYF. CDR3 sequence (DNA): TGTGCCAGCAGACCTAGCGGGGGTGAGACCCAGTACTTC.

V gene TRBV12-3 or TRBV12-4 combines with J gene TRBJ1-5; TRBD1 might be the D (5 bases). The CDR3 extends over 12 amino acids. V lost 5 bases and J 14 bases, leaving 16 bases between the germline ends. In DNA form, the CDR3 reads TGTGCCAGCAGTCGAAACGTGGGGCACAAGCATTTT. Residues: CASSRNVGHKHF.

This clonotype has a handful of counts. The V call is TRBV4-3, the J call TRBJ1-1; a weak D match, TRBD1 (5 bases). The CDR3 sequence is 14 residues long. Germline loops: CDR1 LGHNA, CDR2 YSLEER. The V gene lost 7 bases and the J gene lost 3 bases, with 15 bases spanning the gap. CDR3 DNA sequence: TGCGCCAGCAATGCAGGGCGTGAGGACACTGAAGCTTTCTTT. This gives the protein CASNAGREDTEAFF.

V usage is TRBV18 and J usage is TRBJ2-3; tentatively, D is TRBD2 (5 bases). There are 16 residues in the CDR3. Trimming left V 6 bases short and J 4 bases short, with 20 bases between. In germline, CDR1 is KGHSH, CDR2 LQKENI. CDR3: CASSTTTGIVPDTQYF. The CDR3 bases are TGTGCCAGCTCGACTACGACGGGAATCGTCCCAGATACGCAGTATTTT.

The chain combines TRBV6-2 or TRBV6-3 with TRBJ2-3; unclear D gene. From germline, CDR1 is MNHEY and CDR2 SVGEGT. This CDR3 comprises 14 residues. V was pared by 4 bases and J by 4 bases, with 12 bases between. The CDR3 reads CASSWRGSSDTQYF. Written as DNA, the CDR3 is TGTGCCAGCAGTTGGAGAGGTAGTTCAGATACGCAGTATTTT.